The 9 T cell receptor beta chains presented below share a single source sample, sequenced in a study of chemoradiotherapy in HPV16-positive cancers. Generated by immunoSEQ multiplex PCR, the TCRdb table keeps only in-frame clones and is missing some. The top ten hold roughly 4.9% of the sample, which has around 30,000 clones, around 89% seen once. The sample here was blood, taken from a patient who underwent chemoradiotherapy. Receptors originate from a human donor with HPV-associated anogenital cancer.

The chain links TRBV19 to TRBJ2-3, with 11 nucleotides matching TRBD2. Germline trimming cut 2 bases from V and 4 bases from J; bases unmatched to any gene: 5. CDR3 length equals 16 residues. CDR1 is LNHDA, CDR2 SQIVND, per germline (reference sequence). The CDR3 DNA follows: TGTGCCAGTAGTATAATTTCGACTAGCGGGGCAGATACGCAGTATTTT. Its translation: CASSIISTSGADTQYF.

J is TRBJ2-3 and V is TRBV28; 7 bases match TRBD2. The CDR3 runs 16 residues. Germline trimming cut 3 bases from V and 2 bases from J; bases unmatched to any gene: 8. Germline loops: CDR1 MDHEN, CDR2 SYDVKM. CDR3 in amino acids: CASSLRLAPVTDTQYF. The DNA of the CDR3 is TGTGCCAGCAGTTTGAGACTAGCCCCAGTCACAGATACGCAGTATTTT.

This chain joins TRBV28 and TRBJ2-5; D could derive from TRBD1 or TRBD2 (5 bases each). This CDR3 has 18 residues. Per the germline V gene, CDR1 is MDHEN and CDR2 is SYDVKM. Trimming removed 1 base at V and 10 bases at J, with 28 bases between. In DNA form, the CDR3 reads TGTGCCAGCAGTTTATTTCCAGGGCAGGTAGGAGTGAAGAGGGGCCAGTACTTC. Protein sequence: CASSLFPGQVGVKRGQYF.

This clone came up a few times. The chain combines TRBV7-6 with TRBJ1-2, with no clear D. The germline V gene has CDR1 SGHVS and CDR2 FNYEAQ. V lost 5 bases, J lost 7 bases, and 17 bases lay in between. This CDR3 has 14 amino acids. Written as DNA, the CDR3 is TGTGCCAGCAGCCTTACGGGCGATCTTGGTGGCTACACCTTC. Protein: CASSLTGDLGGYTF.

V and J are TRBV19 and TRBJ1-2, with D possibly TRBD1 on 5 matching bases. Germline V gene data show CDR1 as LNHDA and CDR2 as SQIVND (reference sequence). V lost 3 bases and J lost 5, with 13 bases in between. This CDR3 contains 14 residues. CDR3 in amino acids: CASSMSRVYYGYTF. DNA for the CDR3: TGTGCCAGTAGTATGTCCAGGGTGTATTATGGCTACACCTTC.

This sequence joins TRBV19 and TRBJ2-1; D may be TRBD1 or TRBD2 (5 bases each). Germline CDR1 LNHDA, CDR2 SQIVND (reference sequence). Trimming stripped 3 bases from V and 10 bases from J, with 16 bases between. The CDR3 has 14 residues. The CDR3 coding sequence is TGTGCCAGTAGTATGGCTCAGAGGGGCGTCGAGCAGTTCTTC. Encoded protein: CASSMAQRGVEQFF.

The chain combines TRBV5-4 with TRBJ2-6; D is ambiguous. V dropped 1 base and J dropped 2 bases, with 7 bases sitting between them. Looked up from germline, CDR1 is SGHNT and CDR2 is YYREEE (reference sequence). CDR3 length: 15 residues. This CDR3 is CASSLMGAGANVLTF. The CDR3 nucleotides are TGTGCCAGCAGCTTGATGGGTGCTGGGGCCAACGTCCTGACTTTC.

CDR3 DNA: TGCGCCAGCAGCTTGGAAGGTCAGTCTGAAGCTTTCTTT. It encodes CASSLEGQSEAFF. V is TRBV5-1 and J is TRBJ1-1; D gene ambiguous. Trimming removed 0 bases from V and 6 bases from J, with 9 bases in between. The CDR3 is 13 residues long. Germline CDR1 is SGHRS and CDR2 is YFSETQ. Full variable domain (remainder filled in from reference TRBV5-1 and TRBJ1-1): KAGVTQTPRYLIKTRGQQVTLSCSPISGHRSVSWYQQTPGQGLQFLFEYFSETQRNKGNFPGRFSGRQFSNSRSEMNVSTLELGDSALYLCASSLEGQSEAFFGQGTRLTVV.

This clone was seen a single time. V and J are TRBV19 and TRBJ1-5; TRBD1 might be the D (6 bases). Deletions cut 4 bases from V and 12 bases from J, with 10 bases between. Germline loops: CDR1 LNHDA, CDR2 SQIVND (reference sequence). CDR3 size: 11 residues. The CDR3 sequence: CASSKTGIQHF. The DNA of the CDR3 is TGTGCCAGTAGTAAAACAGGGATCCAGCATTTT.